A single sample is the source of the 13 T cell receptor beta chains below, sequenced in a study of blood T cell repertoires in COVID-19. Sequenced by immunoSEQ multiplex PCR; TCRdb stores in-frame clones only, minus some. The sample holds around 250,000 clones; around 89% are singletons and the top ten take 0.85% to 0.9%. Sequencing input: PBMCs or T cells enriched from blood (not recorded which). These receptors originate from a man aged 45-65 years who had been exposed to COVID-19.

CDR3 in amino acids: CASSADRLFSGNTIYF. The CDR3 nucleotides are TGTGCCAGTAGTGCGGACAGGTTATTCTCTGGAAACACCATATATTTT. The chain employs TRBV19 and TRBJ1-3; TRBD1 agrees at 7 bases. This CDR3 has 16 residues. The V gene's germline CDR1 is LNHDA and CDR2 SQIVND (reference sequence). The junction had 7 bases not matched to a gene; V was cut back by 5 bases and J by 0 bases.

The rearrangement joins TRBV7-9 to TRBJ1-6, with TRBD1 identical over 7 bases. CDR1 is SEHNR and CDR2 is FQNEAQ in the germline V gene (reference sequence). This CDR3 is built from 14 residues. Trimming removed 6 bases from V and 5 bases from J; junction bases left unmatched: 4. The CDR3 coding sequence is TGTGCCAGCAGGGGGACAGAAGATAATTCACCCCTCCACTTT. Protein product: CASRGTEDNSPLHF.

The rearrangement joins TRBV15 to TRBJ1-5, with 8 bases matching TRBD1. After removal of 0 bases from V and 0 bases from J, the junction contained 10 bases not matched to a gene. Germline V gene data show CDR1 as LNHNV and CDR2 as YYDKDF (reference sequence). The CDR3 loop spans 19 amino acids. CDR3 in amino acids: CATSRDGGDRGYSNQPQHF. Here the CDR3 DNA reads TGTGCCACCAGCAGAGATGGAGGAGACAGGGGATATAGCAATCAGCCCCAGCATTTT.

Written as DNA, the CDR3 is TGTGCCTGGCAAGGGGGCAGGGAGACCCAGTACTTC. Translating gives CAWQGGRETQYF. V gene TRBV30 combines with J gene TRBJ2-5; TRBD1 matches 7 bases. This CDR3 contains 12 residues. Germline loops: CDR1 GTSNPN, CDR2 SVGIG (reference sequence). V lost 5 bases to trimming and J lost 5 bases; unmatched junction nucleotides: 5.

The chain combines TRBV7-3 with TRBJ2-1, with D perhaps TRBD2 (5 bases). The V gene lost 2 bases and the J gene lost 9 bases, with 14 bases spanning the gap. The CDR3 totals 14 residues. The V gene's germline CDR1 is SGHTA and CDR2 FQGTGA. In DNA, the CDR3 is TGTGCCAGCAGCTTATCCCCCGGGATGAGTGAGCAGTTCTTC. Protein: CASSLSPGMSEQFF.

V gene TRBV2 combines with J gene TRBJ1-2; tentative D call: TRBD1 (5 bases). From germline, CDR1 is SNHLY and CDR2 FYNNEI. The CDR3 runs to 14 residues. Trimming cost V 6 bases and J 0 bases, with 11 bases left between them. CDR3 region: CASRDIGANYGYTF. The DNA of the CDR3 is TGTGCCAGCAGGGACATTGGGGCTAACTATGGCTACACCTTC. Complete variable domain (other parts from reference TRBV2 and TRBJ1-2): EPEVTQTPSHQVTQMGQEVILRCVPISNHLYFYWYRQILGQKVEFLVSFYNNEISEKSEIFDDQFSVERPDGSNFTLKIRSTKLEDSAMYFCASRDIGANYGYTFGSGTRLTVV.

This chain links TRBV5-1 with TRBJ2-7, with no clear D. CDR3 length: 14 residues. Trimming cost V 0 bases and J 7 bases, with 14 bases left between them. CDR1 and CDR2 (germline): SGHRS, YFSETQ. The CDR3 loop is CASSLALGSWEQYF. CDR3 sequence (DNA): TGCGCCAGCAGCTTGGCCTTGGGTAGCTGGGAGCAGTACTTC.

The chain employs TRBV28 and TRBJ1-1, with TRBD1 matching over 10 bases. J was trimmed by 9 bases and V by 3 bases; bases with no gene match: 7. Germline CDR1 is MDHEN and CDR2 is SYDVKM. The CDR3 totals 14 residues. CDR3 nucleotides: TGTGCCAGCAGTTTGACAGGGGGCGTTTATCAAGCTTTCTTT. This sequence encodes CASSLTGGVYQAFF.

This clone was counted between two and nine times. The CDR3 sequence: CASTPGTEAFF. In DNA, the CDR3 is TGTGCCAGTACTCCGGGCACTGAAGCTTTCTTT. The chain links TRBV19 to TRBJ1-1; D gene ambiguous. V was clipped by 7 bases and J by 4 bases, with 7 bases between them. In germline, CDR1 is LNHDA, CDR2 SQIVND (reference sequence). The CDR3 extends over 11 amino acids.

The genes are TRBV28 and TRBJ2-2; TRBD1 matches 9 bases. J lost 4 bases, V lost 6 bases, and 0 bases had no gene match. The length of the CDR3 is 13 residues. Germline V gives CDR1 MDHEN, CDR2 SYDVKM. In DNA, the CDR3 is TGTGCCAGCAGGACAGGGGGCACCGGGGAGCTGTTTTTT. It codes for CASRTGGTGELFF.

V gene TRBV5-1 combines with J gene TRBJ2-1, with 11 bases aligning to TRBD2. Trimming took 2 bases from V and 3 from J; bases not matched to a gene: 4. CDR1 and CDR2 from the germline V gene are SGHRS and YFSETQ. The CDR3 is 16 residues long. The CDR3 DNA reads TGCGCCAGCAGCTTCTTAGCGGGGGGGCTCTACAATGAGCAGTTCTTC. This translates into CASSFLAGGLYNEQFF.

The genes are TRBV10-3 and TRBJ1-3; 8 nucleotides match TRBD1. The CDR3 runs to 16 residues. Germline assignment: CDR1 ENHRY and CDR2 SYGVKD. With V trimmed by 8 bases and J by 2 bases, 11 bases remained unmatched. CDR3 DNA sequence: TGTGCCATCTCCTGGACAGGGATTAATACTGGAAACACCATATATTTT. The encoded protein is CAISWTGINTGNTIYF.

The chain employs TRBV2 and TRBJ1-5; 9 bases are a match to TRBD1. Germline values: CDR1 SNHLY, CDR2 FYNNEI. The CDR3 is 16 amino acids. Trimming removed 5 bases from V and 3 bases from J; junction bases left unmatched: 8. DNA of the CDR3: TGTGCCAGCAGTACACAGGGGGCCGGAGTCAATCAGCCCCAGCATTTT. It yields the protein CASSTQGAGVNQPQHF. Full variable domain (missing parts from reference TRBV2 and TRBJ1-5): EPEVTQTPSHQVTQMGQEVILRCVPISNHLYFYWYRQILGQKVEFLVSFYNNEISEKSEIFDDQFSVERPDGSNFTLKIRSTKLEDSAMYFCASSTQGAGVNQPQHFGDGTRLSIL.